What follows are 17 T cell receptor beta chains derived from one specimen sequenced in a study of blood T cell repertoires in COVID-19. Produced via immunoSEQ multiplex PCR; TCRdb's table is partial and in-frame only. The sample includes about 440,000 clones, roughly 91% seen only once; the top ten take about 0.63%. Material: PBMCs or T cells enriched from blood (not recorded which). The receptors derive from a man aged 18-30 years who had recovered from COVID-19.

The genes are TRBV7-2 and TRBJ2-7, with 12 bases lining up with TRBD1. Germline loops: CDR1 SGHTA, CDR2 FQGNSA. The length of the CDR3 is 15 residues. Trimming cost V 5 bases and J 6 bases; bases outside gene matches: 8. The CDR3 region is CASSRDRGLKGEQYF. The CDR3 region has the DNA TGTGCCAGCAGCCGGGACAGGGGGCTAAAGGGCGAGCAGTACTTC.

In its sample, this clone was seen once. The rearrangement joins TRBV9 to TRBJ2-3, with TRBD2 matching over 7 bases. V lost 3 bases to trimming and J lost 1 base; unmatched junction nucleotides: 5. The germline CDR1 and CDR2 sequences are SGDLS and YYNGEE. This CDR3 has 15 residues. In DNA form, the CDR3 reads TGTGCCAGCAGCGGACGGGGGGTACGCACAGATACGCAGTATTTT. Translation: CASSGRGVRTDTQYF.

The chain recombines TRBV5-4 with TRBJ1-1, with TRBD1 identical over 7 bases. The germline gives CDR1 SGHNT, CDR2 YYREEE (reference sequence). The CDR3 runs 16 residues. The junction had 9 bases not matched to a gene; V was cut back by 4 bases and J by 0 bases. CDR3 protein: CASSKNRGTMNTEAFF. The CDR3, as DNA: TGTGCCAGCAGCAAGAACAGGGGAACCATGAACACTGAAGCTTTCTTT.

The chain carries TRBV7-9 and TRBJ2-5, with 12 bases aligning to TRBD2. Germline V lookup: CDR1 SEHNR, CDR2 FQNEAQ (reference sequence). With V trimmed by 5 bases and J by 0 bases, 4 bases remained unmatched. This CDR3 contains 16 residues. CDR3 amino acids: CASSPRLAGDQETQYF. The DNA for the CDR3 is TGTGCCAGCAGCCCGCGACTAGCGGGGGACCAAGAGACCCAGTACTTC. Supplemented by reference TRBV7-9 and TRBJ2-5, the full variable domain reads DTGVSQNPRHKITKRGQNVTFRCDPISEHNRLYWYRQTLGQGPEFLTYFQNEAQLEKSRLLSDRFSAERPKGSFSTLEIQRTEQGDSAMYLCASSPRLAGDQETQYFGPGTRLLVL.

The gene calls are TRBV24-1 and TRBJ2-1; no firm D call. V gave up 3 bases and J gave up 5 bases, with 19 bases separating them. The CDR3 spans 17 residues. Germline V gene lookup returns CDR1 KGHDR and CDR2 SFDVKD. The CDR3 sequence is CATSDAPVTQKHNEQFF. In DNA, the CDR3 is TGTGCCACCAGTGATGCCCCGGTCACCCAAAAACACAATGAGCAGTTCTTC.

In DNA form, the CDR3 reads TGTGCCAGCAGCCTGACTAGGAATGAGCAGTTCTTC. It translates to CASSLTRNEQFF. The rearrangement links TRBV11-1 to TRBJ2-1, with D possibly matching TRBD2 (6 bases). The CDR3 is 12 amino acids. The V end was cut by 5 bases, the J end by 7 bases, with 9 bases between. Germline CDR1 reads SGHAT; CDR2 reads FQDESV (reference sequence).

Here the CDR3 reads CASSLTLVPTDTQYF. CDR3 DNA: TGCGCCAGCAGTCTGACTCTAGTTCCGACAGATACGCAGTATTTT. The chain uses TRBV5-1 and TRBJ2-3; unclear D gene. CDR1 and CDR2 from the germline V gene are SGHRS and YFSETQ. V lost 5 bases and J lost 3, with 16 bases in between. The length of the CDR3 is 15 residues.

This clone appeared a few times. This chain joins TRBV2 and TRBJ1-1; D remains unclear. Germline lookup yields CDR1 SNHLY and CDR2 FYNNEI. This CDR3 contains 15 residues. V was pared by 3 bases and J by 4 bases, with 15 bases between. The CDR3 reads CASSDLRQVGTEAFF. CDR3 nucleotides: TGTGCCAGCAGTGATCTTCGGCAGGTTGGCACTGAAGCTTTCTTT.

J is TRBJ2-2 and V is TRBV27; 8 nucleotides agree with TRBD2. Germline trimming cut 2 bases from V and 4 bases from J; bases unmatched to any gene: 12. Germline V gene data show CDR1 as MNHEY and CDR2 as SMNVEV (reference sequence). The CDR3 length is 18 residues. The CDR3 nucleotides are TGTGCCAGCAGTTTACTCATTACAGCGGGAGAGGCCACCGGGGAGCTGTTTTTT. Translated, it gives CASSLLITAGEATGELFF.

Remarks on this clone: One junction end does not reproduce the germline sequence, and a read error may be involved. The rearrangement links TRBV3-1 (or the pseudogene TRBV3-2) to TRBJ2-1, with TRBD1 identical over 7 bases. Germline V gene data show CDR1 as LGHDT and CDR2 as YNNKEL (reference sequence). This CDR3 has 14 amino acids. In DNA, the CDR3 is TGTGCCAGCACCCAAGGGACAGCCGACAGGGAGCAGTTCTTC. Its translation: CASTQGTADREQFF.

The CDR3 here is CASSRGGRRKTEAFF. The CDR3 coding sequence is TGCGCCAGCAGCCGCGGGGGCAGGCGAAAAACTGAAGCTTTCTTT. The rearrangement joins TRBV23-1 to TRBJ1-1; perhaps TRBD1 as D (6 bases). TRBV23-1 is an open reading frame whose function is uncertain. Trimming removed 6 bases at V and 5 bases at J, with 19 bases between. The CDR3 spans 15 residues.

J is TRBJ2-7 and V is TRBV5-6; TRBD1 agrees at 8 bases. The V segment lost 6 bases and the J segment 7 bases; nucleotides outside the gene matches: 12. Looked up from germline, CDR1 is SGHDT and CDR2 is YYEEEE. The CDR3 sequence is 14 residues long. As DNA, the CDR3 is TGTGCCAGCACCCTCGGGGACAGGAACGGAGAGCAGTACTTC. This codes for CASTLGDRNGEQYF.

The rearrangement joins TRBV14 to TRBJ1-4; D is ambiguous. Trimming left V 4 bases short and J 3 bases short, with 15 bases between. The germline V gene has CDR1 SGHDN and CDR2 FVKESK. The CDR3 is made up of 16 amino acids. The chain's CDR3 is CASSRAGIAANEKLFF. CDR3 nucleotides: TGTGCCAGCAGCCGAGCGGGAATAGCGGCTAATGAAAAACTGTTTTTT.

The rearrangement links TRBV6-1 to TRBJ1-1; 7 bases fit TRBD1. This CDR3 spans 15 amino acids. Per germline, CDR1 MNHNS and CDR2 SASEGT. V lost 2 bases to trimming and J lost 4 bases; unmatched junction nucleotides: 7. The CDR3 DNA reads as TGTGCCAGCAGTGAACCCACAGGGGACGGCACTGAAGCTTTCTTT. It translates to CASSEPTGDGTEAFF.

The chain couples TRBV6-1 to TRBJ2-7; 7 bases line up with TRBD1. Germline trimming cut 3 bases from V and 5 bases from J; bases unmatched to any gene: 7. The CDR3 extends over 14 amino acids. Per germline, CDR1 MNHNS and CDR2 SASEGT. In DNA, the CDR3 is TGTGCCAGCAGTGACCTACAGGGGTTCGACGAGCAGTACTTC. Translating it yields CASSDLQGFDEQYF.

V gene TRBV6-2 or TRBV6-3 combines with J gene TRBJ1-6; no definite D call. V was pared by 5 bases and J by 9 bases, with 8 bases between. Germline V CDR1 and CDR2: MNHEY, SVGEGT. The CDR3 contains 12 residues. This CDR3 is CASSTTASPLHF. Written as DNA, the CDR3 is TGTGCCAGCAGTACCACAGCTTCACCCCTCCACTTT.

V is TRBV4-1 and J is TRBJ2-1, with no clear D. Germline V gene lookup returns CDR1 MGHRA and CDR2 YSYEKL. The ends were cut back, 1 base at V and 0 bases at J, with 7 bases in the middle. This CDR3 region has 15 residues. CDR3 bases: TGCGCCAGCAGCCAAGCCACGAGCTCCTACAATGAGCAGTTCTTC. Its protein is CASSQATSSYNEQFF.